One sample yielded the 25 T cell receptor beta chains listed below, sequenced in a study of blood T cells in healthy people across ages. Then a second PCR, running roughly 7 to 12 cycles, was carried out with a sample-barcoded 5' primer and a J-beta primer mix. TCRdb recomputed calls from the 5' RACE reads with MiXCR, one row per CDR3 protein. The sample has under 1,000,000 distinct CDR3 sequences, roughly 46% seen once. The source material was blood. These receptor sequences come from a man at least 80 years old in good health.

The chain couples TRBV5-1 to TRBJ2-5; 7 nucleotides align to TRBD1. V shed 1 base and J 1 base; nucleotides not matched to a gene: 4. Germline loops: CDR1 SGHRS, CDR2 YFSETQ. The CDR3 consists of 15 residues. The CDR3 is CASSLTGATQETQYF. CDR3 nucleotides: TGCGCCAGCAGCTTGACAGGGGCAACCCAAGAGACCCAGTACTTC.

The chain uses TRBV5-1 and TRBJ2-7; D possibly corresponds to TRBD1 (6 bases). Trimming shortened V by 4 bases and J by 0 bases, and 23 bases separated the two germline ends. Germline CDR1 and CDR2: SGHRS and YFSETQ. This CDR3 region has 18 residues. CDR3 loop: CASSRGLTDLLISYEQYF. The CDR3 DNA reads as TGCGCCAGCAGCAGGGGGTTGACAGACCTACTTATCTCCTACGAGCAGTACTTC. The complete variable domain, with remaining parts taken from reference TRBV5-1 and TRBJ2-7, reads KAGVTQTPRYLIKTRGQQVTLSCSPISGHRSVSWYQQTPGQGLQFLFEYFSETQRNKGNFPGRFSGRQFSNSRSEMNVSTLELGDSALYLCASSRGLTDLLISYEQYFGPGTRLTVT.

The V gene is TRBV27, the J gene TRBJ1-1, with 7 nucleotides matching TRBD1. V gave up 6 bases and J gave up 0 bases; unmatched junction bases: 7. Germline loops: CDR1 MNHEY, CDR2 SMNVEV (reference sequence). The CDR3 totals 15 residues. CDR3 region: CASRPGQPMNTEAFF. The CDR3 coding sequence is TGTGCCAGCAGACCGGGACAGCCTATGAACACTGAAGCTTTCTTT.

This clonotype turned up a few times. The chain links TRBV10-3 to TRBJ2-3; D not certain. Trimming removed 4 bases from V and 2 bases from J, with 13 bases in between. The germline CDR1 and CDR2 sequences are ENHRY and SYGVKD. The CDR3 consists of 15 residues. Here the CDR3 reads CAISVGLKATDTQYF. In DNA, the CDR3 is TGTGCCATCAGTGTAGGCCTAAAGGCCACAGATACGCAGTATTTT.

CDR3 sequence reads: CASRDTGAREQFF. DNA of the CDR3: TGTGCCAGCAGAGACACGGGGGCAAGGGAGCAGTTCTTC. This chain links TRBV6-2 or TRBV6-3 with TRBJ2-1; D tentatively fits TRBD1 or TRBD2 (6 bases each). This CDR3 contains 13 residues. V lost 6 bases and J lost 10, with 16 bases in between. Looked up from germline, CDR1 is MNHEY and CDR2 is SVGEGT.

The V and J genes are TRBV6-2 or TRBV6-3 and TRBJ1-5; tentative D call: TRBD1 (6 bases). Per the germline V gene, CDR1 is MNHEY and CDR2 is SVGEGT. Deletions cut 6 bases from V and 4 bases from J, with 13 bases between. There are 14 residues in the CDR3. The CDR3 nucleotides read TGTGCCAGCAGCAAGACAGGTTCTAATCAGCCCCAGCATTTT. Its translation is CASSKTGSNQPQHF.

With regard to this clonotype: Being one base from a much bigger clone, this may be a read error. J is TRBJ2-5 and V is TRBV24-1; 8 bases fit TRBD1. V dropped 7 bases and J dropped 11; count of bases not matched to a gene: 11. The germline V gene has CDR1 KGHDR and CDR2 SFDVKD. The CDR3 totals 13 residues. Here the CDR3 reads CATSLDRVGEQYF. DNA for the CDR3: TGTGCCACCAGCCTGGACAGGGTTGGTGAGCAGTACTTC.

The V call is TRBV20-1, the J call TRBJ2-3; 9 nucleotides align to TRBD2. With V trimmed by 1 base and J by 3 bases, 5 bases remained unmatched. CDR3 length: 15 amino acids. Germline values: CDR1 DFQATT, CDR2 SNEGSKA (reference sequence). CDR3 coding DNA: TGCAGTGCTAGAGGCGGGAGGGCCCTAACAGATACGCAGTATTTT. Translation gives CSARGGRALTDTQYF.

This clonotype was recorded a few times. The rearrangement joins TRBV24-1 to TRBJ2-1, with 10 bases aligning to TRBD2. From germline, CDR1 is KGHDR and CDR2 SFDVKD. The CDR3 spans 19 residues. J lost 8 bases, V lost 4 bases, and 19 bases had no gene match. The CDR3 is CATSEYRGLAGVPLHEQFF. In DNA form, the CDR3 reads TGTGCCACCAGTGAATACCGAGGGCTAGCGGGAGTTCCCCTCCATGAGCAGTTCTTC.

V usage is TRBV25-1 and J usage is TRBJ2-3; 7 positions agree with TRBD2. Germline V gives CDR1 MGHDK, CDR2 SYGVNS. Germline trimming cut 5 bases from V and 2 bases from J; bases unmatched to any gene: 10. The CDR3 is 16 amino acids. The CDR3 spells CASSPADAGVTDTQYF. Written as DNA, the CDR3 is TGTGCCAGCAGTCCCGCCGACGCGGGAGTCACAGATACGCAGTATTTT.

This clonotype turned up a few times. The rearrangement joins TRBV5-1 to TRBJ1-1; D is unclear. Germline CDR1 SGHRS, CDR2 YFSETQ. This CDR3 is 13 amino acids long. V lost 4 bases, J lost 2 bases, and 9 bases lay in between. CDR3 sequence reads: CASSDGSNTEAFF. CDR3 nucleotide sequence: TGCGCCAGCAGCGACGGTAGCAACACTGAAGCTTTCTTT.

The V call is TRBV27, the J call TRBJ1-2; 9 bases fit TRBD1. The CDR3 is made up of 13 amino acids. Germline assignment: CDR1 MNHEY and CDR2 SMNVEV (reference sequence). Trimming at V came to 4 bases and at J to 6 bases, leaving 3 bases not matched to a gene. The CDR3 here is CASSSGTGNGYTF. CDR3 coding DNA: TGTGCCAGCAGTTCCGGGACAGGGAATGGCTACACCTTC.

This clonotype was observed a handful of times. The chain combines TRBV7-2 with TRBJ2-3, with D possibly called TRBD1 or TRBD2 (5 bases each). Germline V gives CDR1 SGHTA, CDR2 FQGNSA. This CDR3 is 15 amino acids long. The V end was cut by 5 bases, the J end by 3 bases, with 15 bases between. CDR3 protein: CASSPQPRGTDTQYF. Written as DNA, the CDR3 is TGTGCCAGCAGCCCCCAGCCGAGGGGTACAGATACGCAGTATTTT.

This clonotype was observed a few times. The V gene is TRBV20-1, the J gene TRBJ1-2; 9 bases agree with TRBD1. Germline lookup yields CDR1 DFQATT and CDR2 SNEGSKA (reference sequence). The CDR3 covers 15 residues. V lost 5 bases to trimming and J lost 3 bases; unmatched junction nucleotides: 10. The CDR3 sequence: CSALARTGGDYGYTF. The DNA for the CDR3 is TGCAGTGCTCTCGCCCGCACAGGGGGCGACTATGGCTACACCTTC.

There are a few counts of this clonotype. The genes are TRBV29-1 and TRBJ2-5; D gene ambiguous. CDR3 length equals 13 residues. In germline, CDR1 is SQVTM, CDR2 ANQGSEA. Trimming removed 2 bases from V and 5 bases from J, with 12 bases in between. The CDR3 nucleotides are TGCAGCGTTGAACCCAGAGATGAGGAGACCCAGTACTTC. Encoded protein: CSVEPRDEETQYF.

The chain employs TRBV24-1 and TRBJ2-1; TRBD2 matches 12 bases. Germline values: CDR1 KGHDR, CDR2 SFDVKD. The CDR3 contains 18 residues. J gave up 8 bases and V 3 bases, and 13 bases lay outside the gene matches. Written as DNA, the CDR3 is TGTGCCACCAGTGATCGATCACGCGCTAGCGGGAGGGGGTATGAGCAGTTCTTC. Amino acid sequence: CATSDRSRASGRGYEQFF.

This clonotype was counted between two and nine times. The J gene is TRBJ2-3, the V gene TRBV29-1; maybe TRBD1 (5 bases). There are 15 residues in the CDR3. V was shortened by 5 bases and J by 0 bases, with 15 bases between the two germline ends. Looked up from germline, CDR1 is SQVTM and CDR2 is ANQGSEA. In DNA, the CDR3 is TGCAGCGTTTACAGGACCACAGTGAGCACAGATACGCAGTATTTT. Translation: CSVYRTTVSTDTQYF.

The gene calls are TRBV18 and TRBJ2-7; maybe TRBD1 (6 bases). Looked up from germline, CDR1 is KGHSH and CDR2 is LQKENI. V dropped 8 bases and J dropped 6 bases, with 14 bases sitting between them. The CDR3 covers 12 residues. The chain's CDR3 is CASPNREGEQYF. For the CDR3, the DNA is TGTGCCAGCCCGAACAGGGAAGGCGAGCAGTACTTC.

This chain links TRBV9 with TRBJ1-6; the D gene is possibly TRBD1 (5 bases). The CDR3 is 14 amino acids. Germline V gene lookup returns CDR1 SGDLS and CDR2 YYNGEE. Trimming removed 3 bases at V and 5 bases at J, with 9 bases between. CDR3 in DNA: TGTGCCAGCAGCGCGCAGGGCAATAATTCACCCCTCCACTTT. Translating it yields CASSAQGNNSPLHF.

In this sample, this clonotype turned up many times. The CDR3 nucleotides read TGTGCCATCACCCCTAGCGGGAACTGGGATGAGCAGTTCTTC. It specifies CAITPSGNWDEQFF. The V call is TRBV10-3, the J call TRBJ2-1; 9 nucleotides agree with TRBD2. Germline V gives CDR1 ENHRY, CDR2 SYGVKD. V was pared by 7 bases and J by 8 bases, with 9 bases of the junction left unmatched. CDR3 length: 14 residues.

As regards this clonotype: Being one base from a much bigger clone, this may be a read error. The chain recombines TRBV10-2 with TRBJ2-1; TRBD2 agrees at 8 bases. This CDR3 comprises 15 residues. V lost 5 bases to trimming and J lost 7 bases; unmatched junction nucleotides: 10. Germline values: CDR1 WSHSY, CDR2 SAAADI. CDR3 residues: CASSLGRAGENEQFF. CDR3 in DNA: TGCGCCAGCAGTCTGGGACGAGCGGGGGAAAATGAGCAGTTCTTC.

This clonotype was found many times. The chain has TRBV7-2 and TRBJ1-2, with D uncertain. The germline V gene has CDR1 SGHTA and CDR2 FQGNSA. Trimming removed 1 base at V and 9 bases at J, with 15 bases between. The CDR3 length is 14 residues. CDR3 sequence (DNA): TGTGCCAGCAGCTTAGGAGGCACGGATGGACGCTACACCTTC. As protein: CASSLGGTDGRYTF. The full variable domain, completed using reference TRBV7-2 and TRBJ1-2, is GAGVSQSPSNKVTEKGKDVELRCDPISGHTALYWYRQSLGQGLEFLIYFQGNSAPDKSGLPSDRFSAERTGGSVSTLTIQRTQQEDSAVYLCASSLGGTDGRYTFGSGTRLTVV.

The table lists this clonotype with a few counts. The V gene is TRBV7-2, the J gene TRBJ2-7; 9 bases agree with TRBD2. V lost 5 bases to trimming and J lost 7 bases; unmatched junction nucleotides: 6. The CDR3 contains 13 residues. The germline V gene encodes CDR1 SGHTA and CDR2 FQGNSA. CDR3 sequence: CASSGGLAWEQYF. CDR3 DNA: TGTGCCAGCAGCGGGGGACTAGCCTGGGAGCAGTACTTC.

At least ten counts were recorded for this clonotype. The chain uses TRBV20-1 and TRBJ2-1, with D perhaps matching TRBD2 (6 bases). Per the germline V gene, CDR1 is DFQATT and CDR2 is SNEGSKA (reference sequence). This CDR3 spans 14 amino acids. The V and J ends lost 4 bases and 10 bases respectively, with 20 bases between them. The DNA of the CDR3 is TGCAGTGCTAACACCGGGAGTCCCGGCGGGGAGCAGTTCTTC. Translating gives CSANTGSPGGEQFF.

This clonotype was found a few times. This rearrangement joins TRBV13 to TRBJ1-4; TRBD1 might be the D (5 bases). Germline V CDR1 and CDR2: PRHDT, FYEKMQ (reference sequence). V dropped 1 base and J dropped 4 bases, with 13 bases sitting between them. This CDR3 is 16 amino acids long. The CDR3 loop reads CASSLAEDKVNEKLFF. In nucleotides, the CDR3 is TGTGCCAGCAGCTTAGCCGAGGACAAGGTTAATGAAAAACTGTTTTTT.